This TCR beta chain was sequenced for a study of T cell changes during pregnancy in multiple sclerosis. Here immunoSEQ multiplex PCR was the method, and the copy in TCRdb shows in-frame clones only, minus some. The sample has approximately 92,000 clones; approximately 92% are singletons. V dropped 1 base and J dropped 5 bases, with 14 bases sitting between them. The CDR3 runs 15 residues. Germline loops: CDR1 SEHNR, CDR2 FQNEAQ (reference sequence). The clonotype originates from a female donor with multiple sclerosis, enrolled in a pregnancy study. The sequences come from peripheral blood, collected in the first trimester of pregnancy. The gene calls are TRBV7-9 and TRBJ2-5, with a weak D call TRBD2 (6 bases). The DNA for the CDR3 is TGTGCCAGCAGCTTAGGAGGGGTGGGAGGTGAGACCCAGTACTTC. This sequence encodes CASSLGGVGGETQYF. Complete variable domain (other parts from reference TRBV7-9 and TRBJ2-5): DTGVSQNPRHKITKRGQNVTFRCDPISEHNRLYWYRQTLGQGPEFLTYFQNEAQLEKSRLLSDRFSAERPKGSFSTLEIQRTEQGDSAMYLCASSLGGVGGETQYFGPGTRLLVL.